A selection of T cell receptor beta chains follows, all from one sample in a study of beta chain features in type 1 diabetes. Profiling relied on immunoSEQ multiplex PCR, and the TCRdb table lists in-frame clones only, not all of them. The sample records approximately 300,000 clones, 9.5% to 11% being singletons. Material: naive CD4+ T cells from blood. All receptors derive from a woman younger than 45 in good health. The CDR3 runs from the conserved cysteine through the conserved F or W. Fields, in order: J gene, clone size, V gene, D gene, CDR3 DNA, CDR3 protein. A D gene is named only where the DNA matches it firmly. Expanded clones get a size class; other rows say once, few or many, or leave the size out.

J gene: TRBJ2-7
clone size: few
V gene: TRBV5-4
D gene: .
CDR3 DNA: TGTGCCAGCAGCTTAGGCGGAAGCTCCTACGAGCAGTACTTC
CDR3 protein: CASSLGGSSYEQYF

J gene: TRBJ2-7
clone size: .
V gene: TRBV6-5
D gene: .
CDR3 DNA: TGTGCCAGCAGTTACTCGGCCCACAAGTACGAGCAGTACTTC
CDR3 protein: CASSYSAHKYEQYF

J gene: TRBJ2-1
clone size: few
V gene: TRBV15
D gene: .
CDR3 DNA: TGTGCCACCAGCAGAGCTGGCGGGCTAGGTTTCAATGAGCAGTTCTTC
CDR3 protein: CATSRAGGLGFNEQFF

J gene: TRBJ2-1
clone size: .
V gene: TRBV15
D gene: TRBD2
CDR3 DNA: TGTGCCACCAGCAGAGTCGCGGGAGTTAGCTACAATGAGCAGTTCTTC
CDR3 protein: CATSRVAGVSYNEQFF

J gene: TRBJ2-1
clone size: .
V gene: TRBV11-3
D gene: .
CDR3 DNA: TGTGCCAGCAGCCCTACTAACTCCAATGAGCAGTTCTTC
CDR3 protein: CASSPTNSNEQFF

J gene: TRBJ1-1
clone size: few
V gene: TRBV7-9
D gene: .
CDR3 DNA: TGTGCCAGCAGAATAGGGGGCACTGAAGCTTTCTTT
CDR3 protein: CASRIGGTEAFF

J gene: TRBJ1-5
clone size: .
V gene: TRBV18
D gene: TRBD1
CDR3 DNA: TGTGCCAGCTCACCAGGGACAGGGGGCGGTCAGCCCCAGCATTTT
CDR3 protein: CASSPGTGGGQPQHF

J gene: TRBJ1-3
clone size: .
V gene: TRBV7-8
D gene: .
CDR3 DNA: TGTGCCAGCAGCCAGGGCCTGGGCCGAAACACCATATATTTT
CDR3 protein: CASSQGLGRNTIYF

J gene: TRBJ1-2
clone size: few
V gene: TRBV7-2
D gene: .
CDR3 DNA: TGTGCCAGCAGCTTAAGGGCAGGGATCGACTATGGCTACACCTTC
CDR3 protein: CASSLRAGIDYGYTF

J gene: TRBJ2-5
clone size: .
V gene: TRBV11-2
D gene: TRBD1
CDR3 DNA: TGTGCCAGCAGCTTTTGGACAGGGGGAACGGAGACCCAGTACTTC
CDR3 protein: CASSFWTGGTETQYF

J gene: TRBJ1-1
clone size: few
V gene: TRBV20-1
D gene: .
CDR3 DNA: TGCAGTGCGAGGATGAACACTGAAGCTTTCTTT
CDR3 protein: CSARMNTEAFF

J gene: TRBJ2-1
clone size: few
V gene: TRBV28
D gene: .
CDR3 DNA: TGTGCCAGCAGTTTTAGCGGAGTCCGGAGCAATGAGCAGTTCTTC
CDR3 protein: CASSFSGVRSNEQFF

J gene: TRBJ1-3
clone size: .
V gene: TRBV9
D gene: TRBD1
CDR3 DNA: TGTGCCAGCAGCCGGGCCCAAGACAGGGTCGGAAACACCATATATTTT
CDR3 protein: CASSRAQDRVGNTIYF

J gene: TRBJ2-1
clone size: .
V gene: TRBV6-5
D gene: TRBD2
CDR3 DNA: TGTGCCAGCAGTGGTAGCGGGAGATTGTGGAATGAGCAGTTCTTC
CDR3 protein: CASSGSGRLWNEQFF

J gene: TRBJ2-2
clone size: few
V gene: TRBV7-2
D gene: .
CDR3 DNA: TGTGCCAGCAGCTTAGTAATAGCGGTAACGTACACCGGGGAGCTGTTTTTT
CDR3 protein: CASSLVIAVTYTGELFF

J gene: TRBJ2-7
clone size: .
V gene: TRBV7-2
D gene: TRBD2
CDR3 DNA: TGTGCCAGCAGCTTCAAAGCGGGAGGGATCTACGAGCAGTACTTC
CDR3 protein: CASSFKAGGIYEQYF

J gene: TRBJ2-5
clone size: .
V gene: TRBV28
D gene: TRBD1
CDR3 DNA: TGTGCCAGCAGTTTAAGGACAGGGGCTCGGGAGACCCAGTACTTC
CDR3 protein: CASSLRTGARETQYF

J gene: TRBJ2-3
clone size: few
V gene: TRBV7-3
D gene: TRBD1
CDR3 DNA: TGTGCCAGCAGCTCATCCGGGACAGGTAGTTCCGATACGCAGTATTTT
CDR3 protein: CASSSSGTGSSDTQYF

J gene: TRBJ1-2
clone size: .
V gene: TRBV7-9
D gene: .
CDR3 DNA: TGTGCCAGCAGCTTAGGAAGTACAGGCGACTATGGCTACACCTTC
CDR3 protein: CASSLGSTGDYGYTF

J gene: TRBJ2-7
clone size: few
V gene: TRBV18
D gene: .
CDR3 DNA: TGTGCCAGCTCACCAGGTTCGAGGGCCGACGAGCAGTACTTC
CDR3 protein: CASSPGSRADEQYF

J gene: TRBJ2-7
clone size: .
V gene: TRBV25-1
D gene: TRBD2
CDR3 DNA: TGTGCCAGCAATGCGGGGGGGTACGAGCAGTACTTC
CDR3 protein: CASNAGGYEQYF

J gene: TRBJ1-1
clone size: .
V gene: TRBV5-6
D gene: .
CDR3 DNA: TGTGCCTCTCAGCTACTACCGAACACTGAAGCTTTCTTT
CDR3 protein: CASQLLPNTEAFF

J gene: TRBJ2-3
clone size: .
V gene: TRBV15
D gene: TRBD2
CDR3 DNA: TGTGCCACCAGCAAAGGAGGGTTCAGCGGGGGTTTCACAGATACGCAGTATTTT
CDR3 protein: CATSKGGFSGGFTDTQYF

J gene: TRBJ1-1
clone size: .
V gene: TRBV18
D gene: .
CDR3 DNA: TGTGCCAGCTCACCGACCGGGACACCGAACACTGAAGCTTTCTTT
CDR3 protein: CASSPTGTPNTEAFF

J gene: TRBJ2-7
clone size: .
V gene: TRBV29-1
D gene: .
CDR3 DNA: TGCAGCGTTAACAGGGACTCCTACGAGCAGTACTTC
CDR3 protein: CSVNRDSYEQYF

J gene: TRBJ2-3
clone size: few
V gene: TRBV4-2
D gene: TRBD2
CDR3 DNA: TGTGCCAGCAGCAGCGGGAGGGCCCCAGATACGCAGTATTTT
CDR3 protein: CASSSGRAPDTQYF

J gene: TRBJ1-4
clone size: .
V gene: TRBV30
D gene: .
CDR3 DNA: TGTGCCTGGAACCGGGACTATAATGAAAAACTGTTTTTT
CDR3 protein: CAWNRDYNEKLFF

J gene: TRBJ1-1
clone size: .
V gene: TRBV28
D gene: TRBD1
CDR3 DNA: TGTGCCAGCAGGTACCTGACAGGGACGATGAACACTGAAGCTTTCTTT
CDR3 protein: CASRYLTGTMNTEAFF

J gene: TRBJ2-5
clone size: .
V gene: TRBV7-2
D gene: TRBD1
CDR3 DNA: TGTGCCAGCAGCTTAGTCGAAACAGGGGGGGAGACCCAGTACTTC
CDR3 protein: CASSLVETGGETQYF

J gene: TRBJ2-2
clone size: .
V gene: TRBV11-2
D gene: .
CDR3 DNA: TGTGCCAGCAGCTCGATCGGGGGGCGGACCGGGGAGCTGTTTTTT
CDR3 protein: CASSSIGGRTGELFF

J gene: TRBJ2-3
clone size: few
V gene: TRBV7-3
D gene: .
CDR3 DNA: TGTGCCAGCAGCTTAAGTGGTCTAGCGAGAGATACGCAGTATTTT
CDR3 protein: CASSLSGLARDTQYF

J gene: TRBJ2-6
clone size: .
V gene: TRBV9
D gene: .
CDR3 DNA: TGTGCCAGCAGCAAATCGGGACTCCTCTCTGGGGCCAACGTCCTGACTTTC
CDR3 protein: CASSKSGLLSGANVLTF

J gene: TRBJ2-1
clone size: .
V gene: TRBV14
D gene: .
CDR3 DNA: TGTGCCAGCAGCCAAAAGACAGGGGAGGGTAACAATGAGCAGTTCTTC
CDR3 protein: CASSQKTGEGNNEQFF

J gene: TRBJ1-5
clone size: .
V gene: TRBV6-1
D gene: .
CDR3 DNA: TGTGCCAGCAGAGTTTGGGGGGGCAATCAGCCCCAGCATTTT
CDR3 protein: CASRVWGGNQPQHF

J gene: TRBJ2-2
clone size: .
V gene: TRBV7-2
D gene: .
CDR3 DNA: TGTGCCAGCAGCCGAATGGAGTGGTTGTCCACCGGGGAGCTGTTTTTT
CDR3 protein: CASSRMEWLSTGELFF

J gene: TRBJ2-3
clone size: .
V gene: TRBV7-8
D gene: .
CDR3 DNA: TGTGCCAGCAGCCCAGAGCGGGCCGGCACAGATACGCAGTATTTT
CDR3 protein: CASSPERAGTDTQYF

J gene: TRBJ2-5
clone size: .
V gene: TRBV7-9
D gene: TRBD1
CDR3 DNA: TGTGCCAGCAGCTTAGGGGACAGGGCGGCGGAGACCCAGTACTTC
CDR3 protein: CASSLGDRAAETQYF

J gene: TRBJ2-7
clone size: .
V gene: TRBV11-2
D gene: TRBD2
CDR3 DNA: TGTGCCAGCAGCTTAGGGCGGGAGTTACCCTACGAGCAGTACTTC
CDR3 protein: CASSLGRELPYEQYF

J gene: TRBJ2-7
clone size: .
V gene: TRBV6-5
D gene: TRBD2
CDR3 DNA: TGTGCCAGCAGGTTTAGCGGGAGACCCTACGAGCAGTACTTC
CDR3 protein: CASRFSGRPYEQYF

J gene: TRBJ2-7
clone size: few
V gene: TRBV14
D gene: TRBD2
CDR3 DNA: TGTGCCAGCAGAGCTAGCGGGAATGCCTACGAGCAGTACTTC
CDR3 protein: CASRASGNAYEQYF

J gene: TRBJ1-4
clone size: few
V gene: TRBV30
D gene: .
CDR3 DNA: TGTGCCTGGAGTGTAGGAGGGAACGAAAAACTGTTTTTT
CDR3 protein: CAWSVGGNEKLFF

J gene: TRBJ1-2
clone size: .
V gene: TRBV5-4
D gene: TRBD1
CDR3 DNA: TGTGCCAGCAGCCCCGGACAGGGAATCTACGGCTACACCTTC
CDR3 protein: CASSPGQGIYGYTF